This T cell receptor (beta chain) was profiled in a study of T-cell memory formation after mild COVID-19. Study summary: Among the donors, TCR clusters were largely specific to each donor.

Findings and caveats of the study: There were some responding clones in pre-infection memory, which suggested that cross-reactive memory had joined. Clones that contracted from day 15 to 85 had balanced CD4/CD8; later expanders were CD4+ biased.

Barcoded TCR alpha and TCR beta cDNA libraries with UMIs came from 5'RACE using constant-segment primers. MiXCR, applied by TCRdb to the 5' RACE reads, yields one record per CDR3 protein. The table shows about 160,000 distinct CDR3 sequences, with 31% occurring only once. Trimming at V came to 1 base and at J to 5 bases, leaving 4 bases not matched to a gene. Germline V gene data show CDR1 as MNHEY and CDR2 as SVGAGI. This CDR3 spans 14 amino acids. The table lists this clonotype with a few counts. Its antigen is unidentified. V and J are TRBV6-5 and TRBJ2-7; TRBD1 aligns across 8 bases. The sample was PBMCs or a T cell subset sorted from them (not recorded which). This TCR was recovered from an adult woman who had mild COVID-19 (a few samples of this study predate the infection). Cell type and time point are not known. CDR3 sequence (DNA): TGTGCCAGCAGTTACTATCGGACAGGGCACGAGCAGTACTTC. This encodes CASSYYRTGHEQYF.